This TCR beta chain was found in a study of blood T cell repertoires in COVID-19. Here immunoSEQ multiplex PCR was the method, and the copy in TCRdb shows in-frame clones only, minus some. The data show 250,000 to 300,000 clones, about 90% seen once. This CDR3 has 12 amino acids. Germline V gene data show CDR1 as MDHEN and CDR2 as SYDVKM. The ends were cut back, 5 bases at V and 1 base at J, with 2 bases in the middle. The chain carries TRBV28 and TRBJ2-2; D gene ambiguous. This sequence was found in a woman in her fifties or sixties who had recovered from COVID-19. The sequenced sample consisted of PBMCs or T cells enriched from blood (not recorded which). CDR3 residues: CASSLNTGELFF. DNA for the CDR3: TGTGCCAGCAGTCTGAACACCGGGGAGCTGTTTTTT.